This T cell receptor (beta chain) derives from a study of shared clonotypes between healthy human individuals. Study information: Donor ages ranged 18 to 49 years: a couple of women, a few men. Study-wide results and caveats: Represented diversity, genetic and exposure-history alike, was limited by few donors. Generally, estimated richness proved larger in naive subsets than it did in memory subsets.

Clones were read by immunoSEQ multiplex PCR, and TCRdb kept only the in-frame ones, dropping some. This sample has a few hundred thousand clones, with roughly 84% found just once. With respect to this clone: What it binds is unknown.

Sequences were obtained from memory CD8+ T cells sorted from blood. Subset described: CD45RO+ cells pooled with CCR7-negative TemRA cells. This TCR derives from a man younger than 30 in good health.

This CDR3 reads CASSYTAGTGGADTQYF. The CDR3 bases are TGTGCCAGCAGCTATACCGCCGGGACAGGGGGCGCAGATACGCAGTATTTT. This chain joins TRBV27 and TRBJ2-3, with TRBD1 matching 12 bases. Germline-derived CDR1 and CDR2 are MNHEY and SMNVEV (reference sequence). The CDR3 is 17 residues long. The V segment lost 6 bases and the J segment 4 bases; nucleotides outside the gene matches: 11.